This T cell receptor beta chain was sequenced during a study of cytomegalovirus exposure and HLA in healthy donors. TCRdb's copy holds only in-frame clones and misses some; the assay was immunoSEQ multiplex PCR. The sample has 150,000 to 200,000 clones; about 82% are singletons. This clone has just one count. Its target is not known. The CDR3 loop spans 12 amino acids. Germline lookup yields CDR1 SEHNR and CDR2 FQNEAQ (reference sequence). V lost 5 bases to trimming and J lost 4 bases, with 6 bases between them. Whole-study results and caveats: Both high specificity and high sensitivity reportedly marked the classifier's diagnosis of cytomegalovirus status.

The chain employs TRBV7-9 and TRBJ2-1; D is uncertain. What was sequenced was PBMCs. The receptor was derived from a woman aged 18-30 years in good health and CMV-seronegative. The CDR3 loop is CASSLYYNEQFF. CDR3 DNA: TGTGCCAGCAGCCTATATTACAATGAGCAGTTCTTC.